A selection of T cell receptor beta chains follows, all from one sample in a study of a mutant IDH1 vaccine in newly diagnosed glioma. These receptors have no identified antigens. The protocol was immunoSEQ multiplex PCR, while the TCRdb copy is restricted to in-frame clones and leaves out a portion. This sample has around 55,000 clones, with around 80% found just once. The sequences come from PBMCs, collected from a glioma patient whose treatment included an IDH1 peptide vaccine. The receptors stem from a man in his forties or fifties with glioma. CDR3s include the opening cysteine and the closing phenylalanine or tryptophan. Each record gives: clone size, J gene, D gene, V gene, CDR3 protein, CDR3 DNA. D genes are given only for firm matches. The size field is filled for only some rows; it gives once, few, many or a size class.

abundance: NA
j_gene: TRBJ2-2
d_gene: TRBD2
v_gene: TRBV5-1
CDR3aa: CASSLVVAGGTGELFF
CDR3nt: TGCGCCAGCAGCTTGGTGGTAGCGGGGGGCACCGGGGAGCTGTTTTTT

abundance: NA
j_gene: TRBJ2-7
d_gene: NA
v_gene: TRBV4-2
CDR3aa: CASSQEGPLLYEQYF
CDR3nt: TGTGCCAGCAGCCAAGAAGGCCCTCTTCTCTACGAGCAGTACTTC

abundance: NA
j_gene: TRBJ1-4
d_gene: TRBD1
v_gene: TRBV29-1
CDR3aa: CSVEDGQGSEKLFF
CDR3nt: TGCAGCGTTGAAGATGGACAGGGTAGTGAAAAACTGTTTTTT

abundance: NA
j_gene: TRBJ2-5
d_gene: NA
v_gene: TRBV7-9
CDR3aa: CASSPEGLQETQYF
CDR3nt: TGTGCCAGCAGCCCGGAGGGCTTGCAAGAGACCCAGTACTTC

abundance: NA
j_gene: TRBJ1-2
d_gene: TRBD1
v_gene: TRBV11-2
CDR3aa: CASSLGPDRDNYGYTF
CDR3nt: TGTGCCAGCAGCTTAGGTCCTGACAGGGACAACTATGGCTACACCTTC

abundance: NA
j_gene: TRBJ2-1
d_gene: TRBD1
v_gene: TRBV27
CDR3aa: CASSTLLRDRGHNEQFF
CDR3nt: TGTGCCAGCAGTACTCTTCTCCGGGACAGGGGTCACAATGAGCAGTTCTTC

abundance: NA
j_gene: TRBJ2-3
d_gene: TRBD2
v_gene: TRBV7-9
CDR3aa: CASSSSPLLLAGVTDTQYF
CDR3nt: TGTGCCAGCAGCTCGTCCCCATTACTACTAGCGGGGGTGACAGATACGCAGTATTTT

abundance: once
j_gene: TRBJ2-7
d_gene: NA
v_gene: TRBV2
CDR3aa: CASKPGSSYEQYF
CDR3nt: TGTGCCAGCAAACCAGGGAGCTCCTACGAGCAGTACTTC

abundance: NA
j_gene: TRBJ1-2
d_gene: NA
v_gene: TRBV6-1
CDR3aa: CASSEVNSYGYTF
CDR3nt: TGTGCCAGCAGTGAAGTAAACAGCTATGGCTACACCTTC

abundance: NA
j_gene: TRBJ2-3
d_gene: NA
v_gene: TRBV19
CDR3aa: CASSMRSDTQYF
CDR3nt: TGTGCCAGTAGTATGCGTTCAGATACGCAGTATTTT

abundance: NA
j_gene: TRBJ1-6
d_gene: NA
v_gene: TRBV27
CDR3aa: CASSLTAEGSPLHF
CDR3nt: TGTGCCAGCAGTCTGACAGCAGAAGGTTCACCCCTCCACTTT

abundance: NA
j_gene: TRBJ2-7
d_gene: NA
v_gene: TRBV6-5
CDR3aa: CASSRNPVVEQYF
CDR3nt: TGTGCCAGCAGTCGTAACCCAGTAGTCGAGCAGTACTTC

abundance: NA
j_gene: TRBJ1-1
d_gene: NA
v_gene: TRBV5-1
CDR3aa: CASSREGSNTEAFF
CDR3nt: TGCGCCAGCAGCCGAGAGGGATCGAACACTGAAGCTTTCTTT

abundance: NA
j_gene: TRBJ1-1
d_gene: NA
v_gene: TRBV6-6
CDR3aa: CASSYSVGVAEAFF
CDR3nt: TGTGCCAGCAGTTACTCAGTGGGGGTCGCTGAAGCTTTCTTT

abundance: NA
j_gene: TRBJ2-5
d_gene: NA
v_gene: TRBV2
CDR3aa: CASSKNLLGRSYQETQYF
CDR3nt: TGTGCCAGCAGTAAAAACCTCCTGGGACGGTCGTACCAAGAGACCCAGTACTTC

abundance: NA
j_gene: TRBJ1-3
d_gene: NA
v_gene: TRBV6-5
CDR3aa: CASSYSSESGNTIYF
CDR3nt: TGTGCCAGCAGTTACTCATCCGAATCTGGAAACACCATATATTTT

abundance: NA
j_gene: TRBJ2-3
d_gene: NA
v_gene: TRBV30
CDR3aa: CAWSVGAGATQYF
CDR3nt: TGTGCCTGGAGTGTGGGGGCCGGGGCTACGCAGTATTTT

abundance: NA
j_gene: TRBJ2-7
d_gene: TRBD1
v_gene: TRBV5-3
CDR3aa: CAISYRGRFYEQYF
CDR3nt: TGTGCGATAAGCTACAGGGGGAGGTTCTACGAGCAGTACTTC

abundance: NA
j_gene: TRBJ1-6
d_gene: NA
v_gene: TRBV5-6
CDR3aa: CASGSYNSPLHF
CDR3nt: TGTGCCAGCGGCAGCTATAATTCACCCCTCCACTTT

abundance: NA
j_gene: TRBJ1-5
d_gene: TRBD1
v_gene: TRBV2
CDR3aa: CASTKQGAGNQPQHF
CDR3nt: TGTGCCAGCACCAAACAGGGGGCTGGCAATCAGCCCCAGCATTTT

abundance: NA
j_gene: TRBJ2-1
d_gene: TRBD2
v_gene: TRBV19
CDR3aa: CASSERRTSGASYNEQFF
CDR3nt: TGTGCCAGTAGTGAGAGACGGACTAGCGGGGCCTCCTACAATGAGCAGTTCTTC

abundance: NA
j_gene: TRBJ1-6
d_gene: NA
v_gene: TRBV11-2
CDR3aa: CASSFAVYNSPLHF
CDR3nt: TGTGCCAGCAGCTTCGCGGTTTATAATTCACCCCTCCACTTT

abundance: NA
j_gene: TRBJ2-5
d_gene: NA
v_gene: TRBV4-1
CDR3aa: CASSQVGGGETQYF
CDR3nt: TGCGCCAGCAGCCAAGTAGGTGGAGGGGAGACCCAGTACTTC

abundance: NA
j_gene: TRBJ1-1
d_gene: NA
v_gene: TRBV6-5
CDR3aa: CASTQGRNTEAFF
CDR3nt: TGTGCCAGCACTCAGGGCCGAAACACTGAAGCTTTCTTT

abundance: NA
j_gene: TRBJ1-2
d_gene: NA
v_gene: TRBV19
CDR3aa: CASETGGRSVNGYTF
CDR3nt: TGTGCCAGTGAGACCGGGGGGCGTTCGGTTAATGGCTACACCTTC

abundance: NA
j_gene: TRBJ1-5
d_gene: TRBD1
v_gene: TRBV5-1
CDR3aa: CASSFQGGLNQPQHF
CDR3nt: TGCGCCAGCAGCTTCCAGGGGGGGCTAAATCAGCCCCAGCATTTT

abundance: NA
j_gene: TRBJ2-7
d_gene: TRBD1
v_gene: TRBV6-5
CDR3aa: CAASTGAGYEQYF
CDR3nt: TGTGCCGCCAGCACAGGGGCAGGCTACGAGCAGTACTTC

abundance: NA
j_gene: TRBJ1-6
d_gene: TRBD1
v_gene: TRBV6-6
CDR3aa: CASSSSTGHNSPLHF
CDR3nt: TGTGCCAGCAGCTCCTCGACAGGGCATAATTCACCCCTCCACTTT

abundance: NA
j_gene: TRBJ1-2
d_gene: TRBD1
v_gene: TRBV29-1
CDR3aa: CSVDWDRGLDTF
CDR3nt: TGCAGCGTTGATTGGGACAGGGGATTAGATACCTTC

abundance: NA
j_gene: TRBJ2-3
d_gene: NA
v_gene: TRBV2
CDR3aa: CASRPGHSTDTQYF
CDR3nt: TGTGCCAGCAGGCCCGGACACAGCACAGATACGCAGTATTTT

abundance: NA
j_gene: TRBJ1-2
d_gene: NA
v_gene: TRBV30
CDR3aa: CAWMAGREGYTF
CDR3nt: TGTGCCTGGATGGCTGGGAGGGAGGGCTACACCTTC

abundance: NA
j_gene: TRBJ2-1
d_gene: NA
v_gene: TRBV7-9
CDR3aa: CASSQGADSYNEQFF
CDR3nt: TGTGCCAGCAGCCAAGGGGCGGATTCCTACAATGAGCAGTTCTTC

abundance: NA
j_gene: TRBJ1-1
d_gene: NA
v_gene: TRBV18
CDR3aa: CASSEQGGTEAFF
CDR3nt: TGTGCCAGCTCCGAACAAGGGGGCACTGAAGCTTTCTTT

abundance: NA
j_gene: TRBJ1-1
d_gene: TRBD1
v_gene: TRBV4-1
CDR3aa: CASSQETGDEAFF
CDR3nt: TGCGCCAGCAGCCAAGAGACAGGGGATGAAGCTTTCTTT

abundance: NA
j_gene: TRBJ2-3
d_gene: NA
v_gene: TRBV6-5
CDR3aa: CASSYAPMGATDTQYF
CDR3nt: TGTGCCAGCAGTTACGCCCCCATGGGGGCCACAGATACGCAGTATTTT

abundance: NA
j_gene: TRBJ1-4
d_gene: TRBD1
v_gene: TRBV5-1
CDR3aa: CASSPGGPNEKLFF
CDR3nt: TGCGCCAGCAGTCCAGGGGGCCCGAACGAAAAACTGTTTTTT

abundance: NA
j_gene: TRBJ1-5
d_gene: NA
v_gene: TRBV6-5
CDR3aa: CASSPGRGGRTQHF
CDR3nt: TGTGCCAGCAGTCCAGGGCGTGGAGGTAGGACCCAGCATTTT

abundance: NA
j_gene: TRBJ1-4
d_gene: TRBD1
v_gene: TRBV18
CDR3aa: CASSLQGIRNEKLFF
CDR3nt: TGTGCCAGCTCACTACAGGGGATAAGGAATGAAAAACTGTTTTTT

abundance: NA
j_gene: TRBJ2-1
d_gene: TRBD1
v_gene: TRBV5-1
CDR3aa: CASSLGQGVNEQFF
CDR3nt: TGCGCCAGCAGCTTGGGACAGGGGGTGAATGAGCAGTTCTTC

abundance: NA
j_gene: TRBJ1-2
d_gene: NA
v_gene: TRBV9
CDR3aa: CASSVAVGNYGYTF
CDR3nt: TGTGCCAGCAGCGTAGCGGTAGGAAACTATGGCTACACCTTC

abundance: NA
j_gene: TRBJ1-2
d_gene: NA
v_gene: TRBV19
CDR3aa: CASSIPYVSNYGYTF
CDR3nt: TGTGCCAGTAGTATACCTTACGTATCAAACTATGGCTACACCTTC

abundance: NA
j_gene: TRBJ1-2
d_gene: NA
v_gene: TRBV14
CDR3aa: CASSRNKGDYGYTF
CDR3nt: TGTGCCAGCAGCCGAAACAAGGGGGACTATGGCTACACCTTC